These 8 T cell receptor beta chains originate from one sample sequenced in a study of T cell responses to AZD1222 COVID-19 vaccine. Repertoires were generated with immunoSEQ multiplex PCR, while TCRdb's copy carries only in-frame clones and drops some. The table includes 140,000 or so clones, around 94% detected once. This sample comprised peripheral blood, obtained after recovery from COVID-19. The receptors stem from an adult who had recovered from COVID-19.

This chain uses TRBV10-3 with TRBJ2-3; 11 bases agree with TRBD2. From germline, CDR1 is ENHRY and CDR2 SYGVKD. With 2 bases clipped from V and 7 bases from J, the junction kept 5 bases outside the gene matches. The CDR3 loop spans 15 amino acids. The CDR3 region has the DNA TGTGCCATCAGTGAGGAGGGACTAGCGGCAAATACGCAGTATTTT. This sequence encodes CAISEEGLAANTQYF.

V is TRBV7-2 and J is TRBJ2-3, with 7 nucleotides matching TRBD1. Germline CDR1 and CDR2: SGHTA and FQGNSA. The V and J ends lost 5 bases and 0 bases, in that order; junction bases with no gene match: 5. The CDR3 is 15 amino acids. The CDR3 protein is CASSVTGASTDTQYF. The CDR3 DNA is TGTGCCAGCAGCGTTACAGGGGCTAGCACAGATACGCAGTATTTT.

The chain recombines TRBV2 with TRBJ2-3; maybe TRBD2 (6 bases). CDR3 length: 18 amino acids. The V end was cut by 7 bases, the J end by 6 bases, with 29 bases between. The germline V gene has CDR1 SNHLY and CDR2 FYNNEI. The DNA for the CDR3 is TGTGCCAGCACTCGACTAGTCGGAGGATGGGGCACAGCCGATACGCAGTATTTT. It yields the protein CASTRLVGGWGTADTQYF.

J is TRBJ1-3 and V is TRBV29-1; D remains ambiguous. CDR1 and CDR2 (germline): SQVTM, ANQGSEA. This CDR3 contains 13 residues. V was clipped by 4 bases and J by 0 bases, with 7 bases between them. CDR3 sequence: CSVATSSGNTIYF. Here the CDR3 DNA reads TGCAGCGTTGCTACGTCCTCTGGAAACACCATATATTTT.

Only a few counts were recorded for this clone. The chain uses TRBV14 and TRBJ2-7; no firm D call. The CDR3 is 18 amino acids. The V gene's germline CDR1 is SGHDN and CDR2 FVKESK. Trimming took 1 base from V and 2 from J, leaving 21 bases between them. CDR3 loop: CASSQGRWLAGYTYEQYF. The CDR3 DNA reads TGTGCCAGCAGCCAAGGCAGATGGTTGGCAGGTTATACCTACGAGCAGTACTTC.

The chain has TRBV5-1 and TRBJ1-1, with TRBD1 identical over 7 bases. The CDR3 totals 14 residues. Germline V CDR1 and CDR2: SGHRS, YFSETQ. The ends lost 4 bases at V and 1 base at J; junction bases unmatched: 4. For the CDR3, the DNA is TGCGCCAGCAGCCCCGGGACAGCGAACACTGAAGCTTTCTTT. Translating gives CASSPGTANTEAFF.

V is TRBV7-2 and J is TRBJ2-2; 15 bases align to TRBD2. The germline gives CDR1 SGHTA, CDR2 FQGNSA. V lost 2 bases to trimming and J lost 5 bases; unmatched junction nucleotides: 9. The CDR3 sequence is 19 residues long. The CDR3 DNA sequence: TGTGCCAGCAGCTTAAATAGAGGACTAGCGGGAGGGAGGACCGGGGAGCTGTTTTTT. Translation: CASSLNRGLAGGRTGELFF.

This chain uses TRBV7-8 with TRBJ2-2; D not resolved. The CDR3 loop spans 14 amino acids. The V end lost 4 bases, the J end lost 4 bases, and 10 bases lay between the germline ends. Per germline, CDR1 SGHVS and CDR2 FQNEAQ. CDR3 in DNA: TGTGCCAGCAGCTCTTCATATTCCACCGGGGAGCTGTTTTTT. Its translation is CASSSSYSTGELFF. The full variable domain, with the rest looked up from reference TRBV7-8 and TRBJ2-2, is GAGVSQSPRYKVAKRGQDVALRCDPISGHVSLFWYQQALGQGPEFLTYFQNEAQLDKSGLPSDRFFAERPEGSVSTLKIQRTQQEDSAVYLCASSSSYSTGELFFGEGSRLTVL.